The clone carrying this T cell receptor (beta chain) appeared a single time. The data derive from a study of blood T cell repertoires in COVID-19. The overall study: Samples of COVID-19 (acute and convalescent) were obtained from the United States, Italy and Spain. In each case, the material was cDNA or gDNA derived from T cells, B-cell-depleted T cells, or PBMCs.

Trimming took 5 bases from V and 0 from J; bases not matched to a gene: 8. Germline V CDR1 and CDR2: SNHLY, FYNNEI. CDR3 length: 18 residues. In the authors' workflow: Amplification from reference gene primers served as the basis for estimated nucleated cell counts. Measured with immunoSEQ multiplex PCR; TCRdb has only the in-frame clones, and not every one. The V and J calls and clone size come from that table; D and trimming were worked out from the DNA. The repertoire holds 80,000 to 130,000 clones, roughly nine tenths seen once, with 0.85% to 1% in the top ten. This chain links TRBV2 with TRBJ2-2, with TRBD2 identical over 11 bases. This TCR derives from a man between 60 and 75 years old with acute or convalescent COVID-19. Sequencing was carried out using peripheral blood. The CDR3 region is CASSPGTSGKTNTGELFF. The CDR3 region has the DNA TGTGCCAGCAGTCCGGGGACTAGCGGAAAAACGAACACCGGGGAGCTGTTTTTT.